This T cell receptor beta chain was captured in a study of T cell repertoires in aging, cancer and after chemotherapy (dated by TCRdb to about 2019). As for the study more broadly: Six donor age groups were covered, ranging from 30 or younger up to 70 or older, and each group contained at least three individuals. Paired pre- and post-chemotherapy samples in the solid tumor group came from brain tumor (glioblastoma) patients receiving temozolomide-based therapy. The complete dataset included some 9 million TCR reads. The study profiled peripheral blood TCR beta repertoires from healthy donors and cancer patients to examine immunoaging and T cell reconstitution after chemotherapy. A cohort of 220 or so cancer patients (roughly 90 with hematological and some 120 with solid cancers) was assembled, and around 100 healthy donors were included as a reference group. General study outcomes and caveats: Compared with age-matched healthy donors, untreated patients with hematological or solid cancers had significantly lower TCR diversity and higher clonality in blood. Median generation probability increased over the chemotherapy interval in both cancer cohorts, suggesting repertoire reconstitution through rebound thymic output. In healthy donors, the decline in TCR diversity with age was mainly explained by loss of richness, whereas in cancer patients loss of evenness was also found to contribute. According to the authors, the repertoire data do not allow conclusions to be drawn about immunological memory after chemotherapy.

This clonotype is characterized as large (0.1 to 1%). No cognate antigen has been identified for it. Base qualities are not recorded, but no much larger clone differs from it by a single base. Rearranged TRB sequences spanning V, D and J segments were amplified by multiplex touch-down PCR using a mixed TRB-A/B primer pool. Illumina adapters and sample indices were attached to the amplicons in two consecutive PCR reactions using Phusion HS II polymerase. The amplicons were purified from gel with the NucleoSpin Gel and PCR Clean-up kit and then assessed with Qubit and an Agilent 2100 Bioanalyzer. Sequencing of the libraries was done on an Illumina MiSeq with paired-end, single-indexed 600-cycle runs. The published analysis was carried out like this. TRB sequences were processed with MiXCR versions 2.12 and 3.0.5. Each unique CDR3 nucleotide sequence counted as one clone, and only productive sequences with at least two reads were retained. Repertoire metrics included Shannon diversity, evenness, clonality (one minus evenness), and alpha-parameterized diversity profiles from alpha 0 to 5. The IGoR algorithm was used to compute generation probabilities of clones in paired pre- and post-chemotherapy samples. TCRdb cleaned the public reads at Q25 with fastp, built clones with MiXCR and kept in-frame beta chains. Rows are unified per CDR3 protein, each entry keeping the most common DNA and genes. It is TCRdb's table, rather than the study itself, that gives the V and J calls and clone size. The sample table holds roughly 4,000 distinct CDR3 sequences, of which more than 25% were seen once. Together, the top ten hold around 21% of the sample.

TCR beta rearrangements were amplified from genomic DNA extracted from peripheral blood rather than from sorted cells or RNA. Sequencing was performed on blood. This receptor was taken from a human donor with a solid tumor.

The bases are TGCAGCTCCAGCATCCGAAATGAGCAGTTCTTC. This is translated as CSSSIRNEQFF. The V gene is TRBV29-1 and the J gene is TRBJ2-1, with no confident D gene call. The CDR3 goes from the cysteine to the phenylalanine over 11 residues. Only the CDR3 portion is preserved as DNA: 33 bases, with reading frame beginning at the first base. Cut back by 8 bases and 7 bases, the V and J ends lie 12 bases apart. CDR1 SQVTM and CDR2 ANQGSEA are derived from the germline V gene.